A selection of T cell receptor beta chains follows, all from one sample in a study of Graves' ophthalmopathy and Graves' hyperthyroidism. TCRdb re-analysed the multiplex PCR reads in MiXCR, keeping a single row per CDR3 protein. This sample has about 1.2 million distinct CDR3 sequences, with roughly two fifths found just once. The sequenced sample was peripheral blood or thyroid tissue (not recorded which). The receptors here all came from an adult man with Graves' hyperthyroidism. CDR3s include the opening cysteine and the closing phenylalanine or tryptophan. The D gene is left open where the match is weak. Size is stated for part of the rows, as once, few or many counts, or as a class when the clone is expanded.

D gene: .
V gene: TRBV5-5
J gene: TRBJ1-5
clone size: .
CDR3 DNA: TGTGCCAGCAGCCAAATAGGGGACACCCTCCGGGCCCAGCATTTT
CDR3 protein: CASSQIGDTLRAQHF

D gene: .
V gene: TRBV12-3/TRBV12-4
J gene: TRBJ2-5
clone size: many
CDR3 DNA: TGTGCCAGCAGTTTAACGGTTCCGTACCAAGAGACCCAGTACTTC
CDR3 protein: CASSLTVPYQETQYF

D gene: .
V gene: TRBV5-6
J gene: TRBJ1-2
clone size: many
CDR3 DNA: TGTGCCAGCGTGGCGGCGAATTCGCCCTATGGCTACACCTTC
CDR3 protein: CASVAANSPYGYTF

D gene: .
V gene: TRBV29-1
J gene: TRBJ1-2
clone size: .
CDR3 DNA: TGCAGCGTTGACGCCCCGGTTCAGGGTAGGGGTGAGACTAACTATGGCTACACCTTC
CDR3 protein: CSVDAPVQGRGETNYGYTF

D gene: TRBD1
V gene: TRBV10-3
J gene: TRBJ2-7
clone size: .
CDR3 DNA: TGTGCTATCGGGACAGGGGTATCCTACGAGCAGTACTTC
CDR3 protein: CAIGTGVSYEQYF

D gene: TRBD2
V gene: TRBV25-1
J gene: TRBJ2-5
clone size: .
CDR3 DNA: TGTGCCAGCTTAACGGGCGGGAGAGTGGAGACCCAGTACTTC
CDR3 protein: CASLTGGRVETQYF

D gene: .
V gene: TRBV29-1
J gene: TRBJ1-3
clone size: .
CDR3 DNA: TGCAGCGTAACCTCTGGGCATGGCTACACCATATATTTT
CDR3 protein: CSVTSGHGYTIYF

D gene: .
V gene: TRBV6-6
J gene: TRBJ2-2
clone size: .
CDR3 DNA: TGTGCCAGCAGCCAAACAGGACTTAGGGCGGCGAACACCGGGGAGCTGTTTTTT
CDR3 protein: CASSQTGLRAANTGELFF

D gene: .
V gene: TRBV9
J gene: TRBJ1-1
clone size: .
CDR3 DNA: TGTGCCAGCAGCGCCTCCTTTCGCACTGAAGCTTTCTTT
CDR3 protein: CASSASFRTEAFF

D gene: TRBD2
V gene: TRBV10-3
J gene: TRBJ2-7
clone size: many
CDR3 DNA: TGTGCCATCAGTGAGTCGGGTAAGGTGGTGACTAGCGCCGAGCAGTACTTC
CDR3 protein: CAISESGKVVTSAEQYF

D gene: .
V gene: TRBV20-1
J gene: TRBJ1-2
clone size: many
CDR3 DNA: TGCAGTGCTAGTGCCCTAAACTATGGCTACACCTTC
CDR3 protein: CSASALNYGYTF

D gene: .
V gene: TRBV20-1
J gene: TRBJ1-2
clone size: .
CDR3 DNA: TGCAGTGCTGGCAGGGGACTTAACTATGGCTACACCTTC
CDR3 protein: CSAGRGLNYGYTF

D gene: TRBD1
V gene: TRBV29-1
J gene: TRBJ1-5
clone size: .
CDR3 DNA: TGCAGCTCCGGACAGGGCAATCAGCCCCAGCATTTT
CDR3 protein: CSSGQGNQPQHF

D gene: .
V gene: TRBV10-2
J gene: TRBJ1-4
clone size: .
CDR3 DNA: TGCGCCAGCAGTGAGCCGATCGGTGGAGCGCATGAAAAACTGTTTTTT
CDR3 protein: CASSEPIGGAHEKLFF

D gene: TRBD1
V gene: TRBV6-5
J gene: TRBJ1-5
clone size: many
CDR3 DNA: TGTGCCAGCAGTCCGACAGGGGGCAAGAATCAGCCCCAGCATTTT
CDR3 protein: CASSPTGGKNQPQHF

D gene: TRBD1
V gene: TRBV29-1
J gene: TRBJ1-2
clone size: .
CDR3 DNA: TGCAGCGTTGAAGTTAGCGGGACAGGAAGCTACACCTTC
CDR3 protein: CSVEVSGTGSYTF

D gene: TRBD1
V gene: TRBV20-1
J gene: TRBJ2-7
clone size: few
CDR3 DNA: TGCAGTGCTACGTATACGGGACAGGGGATCTACGAGCAGTACTTC
CDR3 protein: CSATYTGQGIYEQYF

D gene: TRBD1
V gene: TRBV12-3/TRBV12-4
J gene: TRBJ1-4
clone size: many
CDR3 DNA: TGTGCCAGCAGTTTTCGGGACAGTCGGTTCGAAAAACTGTTTTTT
CDR3 protein: CASSFRDSRFEKLFF

D gene: TRBD2
V gene: TRBV6-5
J gene: TRBJ2-6
clone size: few
CDR3 DNA: TGTGCCAGCAAAAGAGGCGGGGGGGCCTCTGGGGCCAACGTCCTGACTTTC
CDR3 protein: CASKRGGGASGANVLTF

D gene: .
V gene: TRBV19
J gene: TRBJ1-1
clone size: .
CDR3 DNA: TGTGCCAGTAGTGGACTAGAGCGAGGGAAAGCTTTCTTT
CDR3 protein: CASSGLERGKAFF

D gene: TRBD1
V gene: TRBV5-8
J gene: TRBJ1-2
clone size: few
CDR3 DNA: TGTGCCAGCAGCGTGCTAACAGGGGCTGGTGGCTACACCTTC
CDR3 protein: CASSVLTGAGGYTF

D gene: .
V gene: TRBV5-1
J gene: TRBJ1-1
clone size: many
CDR3 DNA: TGCGCCAGCAGCCCAACTTGGACAGCGAACACTGAAGCTTTCTTT
CDR3 protein: CASSPTWTANTEAFF

D gene: .
V gene: TRBV10-3
J gene: TRBJ2-5
clone size: .
CDR3 DNA: TGTGCCATCAGTGCATCCAGGGAGACCCAGTACTTC
CDR3 protein: CAISASRETQYF

D gene: .
V gene: TRBV15
J gene: TRBJ2-5
clone size: .
CDR3 DNA: TGTGCCACCAGCAGAGATGGTGGCAGGGCCCAAGAGACCCAGTACTTC
CDR3 protein: CATSRDGGRAQETQYF

D gene: .
V gene: TRBV25-1
J gene: TRBJ1-5
clone size: many
CDR3 DNA: TGTGCCAGCAGTGAGGGGGGTAGATTTACTCAGCCCCAGCATTTT
CDR3 protein: CASSEGGRFTQPQHF

D gene: .
V gene: TRBV7-9
J gene: TRBJ1-1
clone size: .
CDR3 DNA: TGTGCCAGCAGCCTCCAGGGGTATCCTGAAGCTTTCTTT
CDR3 protein: CASSLQGYPEAFF

D gene: TRBD1
V gene: TRBV6-5
J gene: TRBJ1-2
clone size: many
CDR3 DNA: TGTGCCAGCAGTCCATGGGACAGGCATGGAGGCTACACCTTC
CDR3 protein: CASSPWDRHGGYTF

D gene: .
V gene: TRBV20-1
J gene: TRBJ2-5
clone size: many
CDR3 DNA: TGCAGTGCCCTGGTTGGGGGAAGGGAGACCCAGTACTTC
CDR3 protein: CSALVGGRETQYF

D gene: TRBD1
V gene: TRBV7-9
J gene: TRBJ1-5
clone size: many
CDR3 DNA: TGTGCCAGCAGCTTAGACAGGGGTGGAAATCAGCCCCAGCATTTT
CDR3 protein: CASSLDRGGNQPQHF

D gene: .
V gene: TRBV5-1
J gene: TRBJ2-2
clone size: .
CDR3 DNA: TGCGCCAGCAGTAGGAGGCAGATTTCCACCGGGGAGCTGTTTTTT
CDR3 protein: CASSRRQISTGELFF

D gene: .
V gene: TRBV5-1
J gene: TRBJ1-3
clone size: .
CDR3 DNA: TGCGCCAGCAGCTTTTCGTCGGACTCTGGAAACACCATATATTTT
CDR3 protein: CASSFSSDSGNTIYF

D gene: .
V gene: TRBV10-3
J gene: TRBJ2-7
clone size: .
CDR3 DNA: TGTGCCAGGACTTTTCAGTACTTC
CDR3 protein: CARTFQYF

D gene: .
V gene: TRBV5-8
J gene: TRBJ2-2
clone size: .
CDR3 DNA: TGTGCCAGCATGGGTGGACTAGGGGAGCTGTTTTTT
CDR3 protein: CASMGGLGELFF

D gene: .
V gene: TRBV24-1
J gene: TRBJ1-5
clone size: .
CDR3 DNA: TGTGCCAGCAGTTCCCAGGGAATGTATCAGCCCCAGCATTTT
CDR3 protein: CASSSQGMYQPQHF

D gene: .
V gene: TRBV9
J gene: TRBJ2-6
clone size: .
CDR3 DNA: TGTGCCAGCAGTGTTGGGCAGGGGGCCAACGTCCTGACTTTC
CDR3 protein: CASSVGQGANVLTF

D gene: TRBD1
V gene: TRBV10-3
J gene: TRBJ2-5
clone size: many
CDR3 DNA: TGTGCCAGCAAAGACAGGGTCCAAGAGACCCAGTACTTC
CDR3 protein: CASKDRVQETQYF

D gene: TRBD1
V gene: TRBV30
J gene: TRBJ2-7
clone size: .
CDR3 DNA: TGTGCCTGGAGTCGACAGGGAAGGGCGTACTTC
CDR3 protein: CAWSRQGRAYF

D gene: .
V gene: TRBV24-1
J gene: TRBJ1-1
clone size: .
CDR3 DNA: TGTGCCACCAGTGAAGCCGGGCCACAACTTACTGAAGCTTTCTTT
CDR3 protein: CATSEAGPQLTEAFF

D gene: TRBD1
V gene: TRBV10-3
J gene: TRBJ2-5
clone size: .
CDR3 DNA: TGTGCCATTTGGACAGGGGGAGCCGAGACCCAGTACTTC
CDR3 protein: CAIWTGGAETQYF

D gene: .
V gene: TRBV4-1
J gene: TRBJ1-1
clone size: many
CDR3 DNA: TGCGCCAGCAGCCAAGGAGCATCCCTGAACACTGAAGCTTTCTTT
CDR3 protein: CASSQGASLNTEAFF

D gene: .
V gene: TRBV10-3
J gene: TRBJ2-7
clone size: .
CDR3 DNA: TGTGCCAGCAGACCCAGCGGGTACAGCTCCTACAATGAGCAGTACTTC
CDR3 protein: CASRPSGYSSYNEQYF

D gene: TRBD1
V gene: TRBV28
J gene: TRBJ2-7
clone size: few
CDR3 DNA: TGTGCCAGCAGTTCGGGACAGGGGGTCCAGCAGTACTTC
CDR3 protein: CASSSGQGVQQYF

D gene: .
V gene: TRBV29-1
J gene: TRBJ2-2
clone size: many
CDR3 DNA: TGCAGCGTTGGGACCGGGGAGCTGTTTTTT
CDR3 protein: CSVGTGELFF

D gene: .
V gene: TRBV3-1
J gene: TRBJ1-2
clone size: many
CDR3 DNA: TGTGCCAGCAGTCAAATCTATGGCTACACCTTC
CDR3 protein: CASSQIYGYTF

D gene: .
V gene: TRBV14
J gene: TRBJ1-1
clone size: .
CDR3 DNA: TGTGCCAGCAGCCAAAGTAGGGATGAAGCTTTCTTT
CDR3 protein: CASSQSRDEAFF

D gene: .
V gene: TRBV24-1
J gene: TRBJ2-5
clone size: many
CDR3 DNA: TGTGCCACCAGTGATGCGCTAGAAGAGACCCAGTACTTC
CDR3 protein: CATSDALEETQYF

D gene: TRBD1
V gene: TRBV2
J gene: TRBJ1-2
clone size: many
CDR3 DNA: TGTGCCAGCCTGCGGCAGGGGGCGTCCTATGGCTACACCTTC
CDR3 protein: CASLRQGASYGYTF

D gene: TRBD2
V gene: TRBV7-9
J gene: TRBJ2-7
clone size: .
CDR3 DNA: TGTGCCAGCAGCGTCTGCTTTGTAGCGGGCGCCTCCGGGGAGCAGTACTTC
CDR3 protein: CASSVCFVAGASGEQYF

D gene: .
V gene: TRBV4-2
J gene: TRBJ2-3
clone size: once
CDR3 DNA: TGTGCCAGCAGCCTCCCAAGGAAGGCAGGAACGAGTGGCACAGATACGCAGTATTTT
CDR3 protein: CASSLPRKAGTSGTDTQYF

D gene: .
V gene: TRBV30
J gene: TRBJ2-6
clone size: few
CDR3 DNA: TGTGCCTGGAGTGTAGGGTCTGGGGCCAACGTCCTGACTTTC
CDR3 protein: CAWSVGSGANVLTF

D gene: TRBD1
V gene: TRBV5-6
J gene: TRBJ2-7
clone size: .
CDR3 DNA: TGTGCCAGTCAAACCGGGACAGTCTCCCACCAGCAGTACTTC
CDR3 protein: CASQTGTVSHQQYF

D gene: TRBD1
V gene: TRBV7-9
J gene: TRBJ1-2
clone size: many
CDR3 DNA: TGTGCCAGCAGCGTACCCTTGGGACAGGGACACTATGGCTACACCTTC
CDR3 protein: CASSVPLGQGHYGYTF

D gene: TRBD1
V gene: TRBV20-1
J gene: TRBJ1-4
clone size: few
CDR3 DNA: TGCAGTGCTAGACCCCCGGGACAGGGGGAAAAACTGTTTTTT
CDR3 protein: CSARPPGQGEKLFF

D gene: TRBD2
V gene: TRBV19
J gene: TRBJ2-7
clone size: many
CDR3 DNA: TGTGCCAGTTCGAAACTAGCGGAAACTTCCTACGAGCAGTACTTC
CDR3 protein: CASSKLAETSYEQYF

D gene: .
V gene: TRBV7-9
J gene: TRBJ1-2
clone size: .
CDR3 DNA: TGCGCCAGCAGCCACGATCCCACCGGGGACTATGGCTACACCTTC
CDR3 protein: CASSHDPTGDYGYTF

D gene: .
V gene: TRBV7-9
J gene: TRBJ2-5
clone size: .
CDR3 DNA: TGTGCCAGCAGCGACTTAGGGCCCCAGTACTTC
CDR3 protein: CASSDLGPQYF

D gene: .
V gene: TRBV19
J gene: TRBJ1-1
clone size: many
CDR3 DNA: TGTGCCAGTAGTACCCAGGCTTCAGGGGTAGAAGCTTTCTTT
CDR3 protein: CASSTQASGVEAFF

D gene: .
V gene: TRBV5-1
J gene: TRBJ1-1
clone size: .
CDR3 DNA: TGCGCCAGCAGCTTGGTTGGGGGGCCGGACACTGAAGCTTTCTTT
CDR3 protein: CASSLVGGPDTEAFF

D gene: .
V gene: TRBV20-1
J gene: TRBJ2-2
clone size: few
CDR3 DNA: TGCAGTGCTGAGACTAGCGGGGAGCTGTTTTTT
CDR3 protein: CSAETSGELFF